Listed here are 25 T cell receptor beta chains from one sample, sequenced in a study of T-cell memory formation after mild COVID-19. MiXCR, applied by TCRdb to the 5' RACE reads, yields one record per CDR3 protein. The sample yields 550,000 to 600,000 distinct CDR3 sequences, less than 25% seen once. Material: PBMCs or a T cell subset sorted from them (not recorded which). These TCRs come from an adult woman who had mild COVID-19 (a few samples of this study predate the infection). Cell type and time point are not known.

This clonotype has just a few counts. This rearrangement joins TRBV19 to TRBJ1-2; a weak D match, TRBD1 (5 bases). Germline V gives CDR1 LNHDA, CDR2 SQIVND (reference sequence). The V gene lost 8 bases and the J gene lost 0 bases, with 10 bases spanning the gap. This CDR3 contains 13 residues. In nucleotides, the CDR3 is TGTGCCAGTTCTCACAGGTCTAACTATGGCTACACCTTC. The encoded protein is CASSHRSNYGYTF.

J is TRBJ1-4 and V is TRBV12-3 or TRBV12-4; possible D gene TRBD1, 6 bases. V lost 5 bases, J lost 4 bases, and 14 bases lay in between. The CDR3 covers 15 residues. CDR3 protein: CASSGGVFFNEKLFF. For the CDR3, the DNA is TGTGCCAGCAGTGGGGGCGTCTTCTTTAATGAAAAACTGTTTTTT.

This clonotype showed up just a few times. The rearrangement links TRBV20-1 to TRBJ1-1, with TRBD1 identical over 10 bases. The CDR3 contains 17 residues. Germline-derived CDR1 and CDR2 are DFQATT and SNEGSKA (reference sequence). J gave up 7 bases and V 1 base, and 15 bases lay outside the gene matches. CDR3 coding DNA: TGCAGTGCTAGAGCAGACAGGGGGCTGAGGGGCGCACTTGAAGCTTTCTTT. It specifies CSARADRGLRGALEAFF.

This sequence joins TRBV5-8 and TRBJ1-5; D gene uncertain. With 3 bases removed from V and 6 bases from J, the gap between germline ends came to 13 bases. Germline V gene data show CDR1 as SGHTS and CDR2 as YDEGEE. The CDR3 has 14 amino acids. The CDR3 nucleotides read TGTGCCAGCAGCTGGCGAATTAATGGTCAGCCCCAGCATTTT. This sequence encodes CASSWRINGQPQHF.

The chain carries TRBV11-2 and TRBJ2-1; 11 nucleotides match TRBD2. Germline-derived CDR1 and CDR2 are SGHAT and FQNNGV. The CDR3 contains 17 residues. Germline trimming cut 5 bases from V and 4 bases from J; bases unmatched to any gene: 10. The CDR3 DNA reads TGTGCCAGCAGCGTTTCGAAGACTAGCGGGGCATACAATGAGCAGTTCTTC. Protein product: CASSVSKTSGAYNEQFF.

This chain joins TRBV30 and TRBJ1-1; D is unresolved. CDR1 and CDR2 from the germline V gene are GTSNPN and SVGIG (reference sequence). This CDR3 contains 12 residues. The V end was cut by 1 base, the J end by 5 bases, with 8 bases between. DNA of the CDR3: TGTGCCTGGAGTGGGGGTTTTACTGAAGCTTTCTTT. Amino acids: CAWSGGFTEAFF.

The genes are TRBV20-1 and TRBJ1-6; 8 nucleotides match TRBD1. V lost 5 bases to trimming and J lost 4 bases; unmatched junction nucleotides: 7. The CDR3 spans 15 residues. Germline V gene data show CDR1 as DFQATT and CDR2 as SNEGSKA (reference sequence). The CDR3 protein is CSARGTGGYNSPLHF. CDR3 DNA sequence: TGCAGTGCTCGAGGCACAGGGGGTTATAATTCACCCCTCCACTTT.

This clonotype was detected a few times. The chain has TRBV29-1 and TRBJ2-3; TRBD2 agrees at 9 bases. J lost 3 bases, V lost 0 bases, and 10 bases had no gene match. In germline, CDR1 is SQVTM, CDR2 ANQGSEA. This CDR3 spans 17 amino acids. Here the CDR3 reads CSVEDLLSGGLTDTQYF. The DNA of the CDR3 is TGCAGCGTTGAAGATCTTCTGAGCGGGGGGCTGACAGATACGCAGTATTTT.

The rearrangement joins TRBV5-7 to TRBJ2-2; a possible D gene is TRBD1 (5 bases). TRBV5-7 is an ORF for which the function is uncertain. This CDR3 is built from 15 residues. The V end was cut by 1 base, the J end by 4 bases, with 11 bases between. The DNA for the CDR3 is TGTGCCAGCAGCTTGAAGGGGAACAGCACCGGGGAGCTGTTTTTT. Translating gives CASSLKGNSTGELFF.

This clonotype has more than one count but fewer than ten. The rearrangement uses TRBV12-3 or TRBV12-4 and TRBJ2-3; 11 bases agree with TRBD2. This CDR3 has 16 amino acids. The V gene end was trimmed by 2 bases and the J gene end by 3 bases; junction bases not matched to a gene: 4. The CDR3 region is CASSLFLAGGTDTQYF. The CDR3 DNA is TGTGCCAGCAGTTTATTTCTAGCGGGGGGTACAGATACGCAGTATTTT.

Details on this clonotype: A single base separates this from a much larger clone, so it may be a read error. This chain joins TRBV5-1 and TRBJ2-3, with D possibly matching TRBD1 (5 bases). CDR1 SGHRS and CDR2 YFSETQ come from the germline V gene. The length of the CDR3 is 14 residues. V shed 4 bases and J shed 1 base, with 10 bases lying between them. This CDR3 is CASSRGQCTDTQYF. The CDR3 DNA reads TGCGCCAGCAGCCGAGGACAATGCACAGATACGCAGTATTTT. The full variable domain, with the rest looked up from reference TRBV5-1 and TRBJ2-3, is KAGVTQTPRYLIKTRGQQVTLSCSPISGHRSVSWYQQTPGQGLQFLFEYFSETQRNKGNFPGRFSGRQFSNSRSEMNVSTLELGDSALYLCASSRGQCTDTQYFGPGTRLTVL.

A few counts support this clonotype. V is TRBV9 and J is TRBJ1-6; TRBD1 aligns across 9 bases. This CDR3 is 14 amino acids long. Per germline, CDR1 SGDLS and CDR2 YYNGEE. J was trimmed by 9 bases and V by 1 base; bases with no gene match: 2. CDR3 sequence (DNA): TGTGCCAGCAGCGTAAGGACAGGGGTTTCACCCCTCCACTTT. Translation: CASSVRTGVSPLHF.

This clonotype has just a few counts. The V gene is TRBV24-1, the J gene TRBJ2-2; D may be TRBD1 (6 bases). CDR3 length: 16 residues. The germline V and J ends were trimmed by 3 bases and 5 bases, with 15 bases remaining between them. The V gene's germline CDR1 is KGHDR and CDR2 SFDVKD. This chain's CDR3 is CATSDPTTGITGELFF. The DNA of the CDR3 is TGTGCCACCAGTGATCCGACGACAGGAATTACCGGGGAGCTGTTTTTT.

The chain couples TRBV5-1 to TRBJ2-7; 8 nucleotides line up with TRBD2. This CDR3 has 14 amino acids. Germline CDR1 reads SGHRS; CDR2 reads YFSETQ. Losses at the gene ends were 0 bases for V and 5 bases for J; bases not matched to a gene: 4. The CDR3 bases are TGCGCCAGCAGCTTGGGCGGGGGGACCGACGAGCAGTACTTC. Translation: CASSLGGGTDEQYF.

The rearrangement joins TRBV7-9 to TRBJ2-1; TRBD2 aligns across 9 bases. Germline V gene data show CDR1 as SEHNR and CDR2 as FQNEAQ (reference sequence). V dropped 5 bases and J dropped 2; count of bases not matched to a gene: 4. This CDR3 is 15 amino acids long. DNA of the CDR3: TGTGCCAGCAGCGATAGCGGGAGCACCTACAATGAGCAGTTCTTC. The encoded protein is CASSDSGSTYNEQFF. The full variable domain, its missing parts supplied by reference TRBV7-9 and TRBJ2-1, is DTGVSQNPRHKITKRGQNVTFRCDPISEHNRLYWYRQTLGQGPEFLTYFQNEAQLEKSRLLSDRFSAERPKGSFSTLEIQRTEQGDSAMYLCASSDSGSTYNEQFFGPGTRLTVL.

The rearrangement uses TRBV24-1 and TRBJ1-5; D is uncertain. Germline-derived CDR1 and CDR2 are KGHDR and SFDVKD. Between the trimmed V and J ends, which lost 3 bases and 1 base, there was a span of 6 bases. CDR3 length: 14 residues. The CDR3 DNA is TGTGCCACCAGTGATCAATACAGCAATCAGCCCCAGCATTTT. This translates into CATSDQYSNQPQHF.

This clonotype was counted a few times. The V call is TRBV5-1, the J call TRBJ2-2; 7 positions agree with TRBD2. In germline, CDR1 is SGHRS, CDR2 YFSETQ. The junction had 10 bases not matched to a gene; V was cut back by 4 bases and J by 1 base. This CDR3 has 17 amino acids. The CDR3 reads CASSLTEAGKNTGELFF. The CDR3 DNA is TGCGCCAGCAGCCTCACCGAAGCGGGGAAGAACACCGGGGAGCTGTTTTTT. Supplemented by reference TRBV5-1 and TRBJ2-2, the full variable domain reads KAGVTQTPRYLIKTRGQQVTLSCSPISGHRSVSWYQQTPGQGLQFLFEYFSETQRNKGNFPGRFSGRQFSNSRSEMNVSTLELGDSALYLCASSLTEAGKNTGELFFGEGSRLTVL.

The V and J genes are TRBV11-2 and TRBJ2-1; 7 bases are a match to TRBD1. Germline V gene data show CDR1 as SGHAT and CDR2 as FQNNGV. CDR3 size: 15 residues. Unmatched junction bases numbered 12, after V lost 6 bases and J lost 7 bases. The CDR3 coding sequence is TGTGCCAGCAGTTCAGTTAAGGGGACAGCGAATGAGCAGTTCTTC. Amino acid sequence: CASSSVKGTANEQFF.

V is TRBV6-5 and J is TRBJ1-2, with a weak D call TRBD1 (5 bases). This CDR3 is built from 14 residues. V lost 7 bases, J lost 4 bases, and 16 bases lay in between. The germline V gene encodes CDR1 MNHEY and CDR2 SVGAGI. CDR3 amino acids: CASTSRGRGYGYTF. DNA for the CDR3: TGTGCCAGCACCTCGAGGGGCCGGGGCTATGGCTACACCTTC.

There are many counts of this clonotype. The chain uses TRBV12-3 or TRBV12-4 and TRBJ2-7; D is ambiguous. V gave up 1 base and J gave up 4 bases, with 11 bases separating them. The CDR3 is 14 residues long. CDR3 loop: CASSLGSKPYEQYF. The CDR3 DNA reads TGTGCCAGCAGTTTAGGGTCTAAACCTTACGAGCAGTACTTC.

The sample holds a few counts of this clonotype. The CDR3 reads CASSPLAGEEYF. Written as DNA, the CDR3 is TGTGCCAGCAGCCCATTGGCAGGGGAGGAGTACTTC. V and J are TRBV11-2 and TRBJ2-4; either TRBD1 or TRBD2 may supply D (6 bases each). The CDR3 length is 12 residues. With 5 bases removed from V and 14 bases from J, the gap between germline ends came to 16 bases. The germline gives CDR1 SGHAT, CDR2 FQNNGV.

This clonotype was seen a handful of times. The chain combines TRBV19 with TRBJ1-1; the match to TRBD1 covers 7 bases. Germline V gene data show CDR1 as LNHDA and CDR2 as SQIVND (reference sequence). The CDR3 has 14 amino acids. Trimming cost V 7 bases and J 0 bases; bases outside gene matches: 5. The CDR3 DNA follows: TGTGCCAGTAAGGGGGCCAGAATGAACACTGAAGCTTTCTTT. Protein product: CASKGARMNTEAFF.

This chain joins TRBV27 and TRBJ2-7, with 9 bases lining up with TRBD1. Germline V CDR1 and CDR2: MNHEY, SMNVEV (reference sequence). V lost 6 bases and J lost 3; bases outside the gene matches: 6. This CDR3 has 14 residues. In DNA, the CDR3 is TGTGCCAGCAGCGGGACAGGGCCTCTCTACGAGCAGTACTTC. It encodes CASSGTGPLYEQYF.

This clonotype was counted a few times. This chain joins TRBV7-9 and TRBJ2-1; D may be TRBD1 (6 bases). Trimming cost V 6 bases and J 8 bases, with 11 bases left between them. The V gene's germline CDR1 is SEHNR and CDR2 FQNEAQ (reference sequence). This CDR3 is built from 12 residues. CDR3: CASRGDIDEQFF. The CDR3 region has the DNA TGTGCCAGCAGGGGGGACATCGATGAGCAGTTCTTC.

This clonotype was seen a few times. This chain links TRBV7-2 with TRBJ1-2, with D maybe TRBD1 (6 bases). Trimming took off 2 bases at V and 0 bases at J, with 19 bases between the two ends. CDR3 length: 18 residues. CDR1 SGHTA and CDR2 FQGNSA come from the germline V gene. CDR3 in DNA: TGTGCCAGCAGCTTAAGCCCCGGGACAAAGAAGGCTAACTATGGCTACACCTTC. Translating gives CASSLSPGTKKANYGYTF.